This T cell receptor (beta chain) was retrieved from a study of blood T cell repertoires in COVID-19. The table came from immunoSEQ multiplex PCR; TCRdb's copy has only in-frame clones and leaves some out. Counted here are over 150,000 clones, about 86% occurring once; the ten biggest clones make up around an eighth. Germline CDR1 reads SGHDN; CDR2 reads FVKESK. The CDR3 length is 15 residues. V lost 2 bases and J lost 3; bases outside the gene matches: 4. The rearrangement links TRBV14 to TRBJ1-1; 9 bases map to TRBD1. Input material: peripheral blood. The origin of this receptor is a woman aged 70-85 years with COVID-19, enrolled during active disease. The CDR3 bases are TGTGCCAGCAGCCAATACAGGGGGCGCGACACTGAAGCTTTCTTT. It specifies CASSQYRGRDTEAFF.